A single sample is the source of the 18 T cell receptor beta chains below, sequenced in a study of blood T cell repertoires in COVID-19. Assay: immunoSEQ multiplex PCR; the TCRdb copy retains only in-frame clones and omits some. The sample holds roughly 410,000 clones, more than 70% seen once. What was sequenced was peripheral blood. These receptors all stem from a woman aged 60 to 75 with COVID-19, enrolled during active disease.

The chain is built from TRBV2 and TRBJ1-6; 9 bases align to TRBD1. The CDR3 spans 14 residues. The V segment lost 6 bases and the J segment 6 bases; nucleotides outside the gene matches: 3. Germline V gene sequence: CDR1 SNHLY, CDR2 FYNNEI. The CDR3 sequence: CASRGQGGNSPLHF. The CDR3 coding sequence is TGTGCCAGCAGGGGACAGGGTGGTAATTCACCCCTCCACTTT.

V and J are TRBV12-5 and TRBJ2-3; 8 nucleotides agree with TRBD2. The trim removed 6 bases at V and 2 bases at J, leaving 7 bases unmatched. Germline values: CDR1 LGHNT, CDR2 FRNRAP. The CDR3 consists of 15 residues. CDR3: CASGSGRGDTDTQYF. The CDR3 DNA is TGTGCTAGTGGCAGCGGGCGGGGGGACACAGATACGCAGTATTTT.

The chain links TRBV4-1 to TRBJ1-4, with a tentative D call TRBD1 (5 bases). Per germline, CDR1 MGHRA and CDR2 YSYEKL. This CDR3 is built from 21 residues. Trimming left V 2 bases short and J 0 bases short, with 25 bases between. The CDR3 here is CASSQPNAGLITGATNEKLFF. The CDR3 DNA follows: TGCGCCAGCAGCCAACCCAACGCCGGCCTGATAACAGGTGCAACTAATGAAAAACTGTTTTTT.

V and J are TRBV6-5 and TRBJ1-2, with a possible D match to TRBD1 (6 bases). Trimming left V 4 bases short and J 1 base short, with 10 bases between. The CDR3 has 14 amino acids. Germline CDR1 and CDR2: MNHEY and SVGAGI. CDR3 sequence (DNA): TGTGCCAGCAGTTCCTCAGGGGTTAACTATGGCTACACCTTC. This encodes CASSSSGVNYGYTF.

The genes are TRBV6-4 and TRBJ1-6, with no clear D. The CDR3 extends over 13 amino acids. Germline-derived CDR1 and CDR2 are MRHNA and SNTAGT. Trimming pared 10 bases from V and 7 bases from J, leaving 14 bases between. The CDR3 sequence is CANTAGANSPLHF. CDR3 coding DNA: TGTGCCAACACCGCGGGCGCCAATTCACCCCTCCACTTT.

This chain links TRBV7-9 with TRBJ2-2; 13 nucleotides line up with TRBD2. The CDR3 has 17 residues. V trimming: 3 bases; J trimming: 6 bases; junction bases outside the gene matches: 7. Germline V CDR1 and CDR2: SEHNR, FQNEAQ (reference sequence). DNA of the CDR3: TGTGCCAGCAGCTTCAAGGGACTAGCGGGGTTGTCCGGGGAGCTGTTTTTT. This codes for CASSFKGLAGLSGELFF.

The gene calls are TRBV7-9 and TRBJ2-1; perhaps TRBD2 as D (6 bases). V lost 5 bases and J 6 bases, leaving 14 bases between the germline ends. This CDR3 region has 14 residues. Germline-derived CDR1 and CDR2 are SEHNR and FQNEAQ (reference sequence). Written as DNA, the CDR3 is TGTGCCAGCAGCCTTAGACTAGATTCCAATGAGCAGTTCTTC. Translation gives CASSLRLDSNEQFF.

The chain recombines TRBV19 with TRBJ1-5, with D perhaps TRBD1 (5 bases). Germline V gene lookup returns CDR1 LNHDA and CDR2 SQIVND (reference sequence). The length of the CDR3 is 15 residues. Trimming took off 5 bases at V and 0 bases at J, with 11 bases between the two ends. The CDR3 sequence is CASSFDSHSNQPQHF. The CDR3 DNA reads as TGTGCCAGTAGTTTCGACAGTCATAGCAATCAGCCCCAGCATTTT.

This chain joins TRBV5-5 and TRBJ1-3; 7 bases fit TRBD1. Germline V CDR1 and CDR2: SGHKS, YYEKEE (reference sequence). The CDR3 totals 14 residues. V trimming: 4 bases; J trimming: 4 bases; junction bases outside the gene matches: 5. CDR3 protein: CASSLMGQGNTIYF. CDR3 nucleotides: TGTGCCAGCAGCCTAATGGGACAGGGAAACACCATATATTTT.

This chain uses TRBV30 with TRBJ1-4, with a possible D match to TRBD1 (5 bases). V lost 2 bases and J 7 bases, leaving 11 bases between the germline ends. The CDR3 is made up of 13 amino acids. Germline CDR1 and CDR2: GTSNPN and SVGIG (reference sequence). CDR3 protein: CAWSRQSGEKLFF. DNA of the CDR3: TGTGCCTGGAGTCGACAGTCTGGTGAAAAACTGTTTTTT.

The CDR3 protein is CASSLVGMGGTEAFF. CDR3 sequence (DNA): TGTGCCAGCAGCTTAGTTGGTATGGGGGGAACTGAAGCTTTCTTT. The V and J genes are TRBV7-2 and TRBJ1-1, with D possibly TRBD1 on 5 matching bases. This CDR3 spans 15 amino acids. In germline, CDR1 is SGHTA, CDR2 FQGNSA. The V end was cut by 1 base, the J end by 5 bases, with 14 bases between.

This clone was observed a handful of times. V gene TRBV6-5 combines with J gene TRBJ2-1; 8 positions agree with TRBD2. The J segment lost 9 bases and the V segment lost 5 bases, leaving 12 bases of the junction unmatched. This CDR3 contains 15 residues. In germline, CDR1 is MNHEY, CDR2 SVGAGI. The CDR3 region is CASSHTSGGVGEQFF. As DNA, the CDR3 is TGTGCCAGCAGTCATACAAGCGGGGGCGTTGGTGAGCAGTTCTTC.

V usage is TRBV27 and J usage is TRBJ1-2, with 11 bases identical to TRBD1. Looked up from germline, CDR1 is MNHEY and CDR2 is SMNVEV (reference sequence). V was clipped by 5 bases and J by 0 bases; unmatched bases: 8. CDR3 size: 17 residues. CDR3 in DNA: TGTGCCAGCAGTCCGTGGACAGGGGGCTTAGCTAACTATGGCTACACCTTC. Its protein is CASSPWTGGLANYGYTF.

This chain connects TRBV7-8 to TRBJ2-7; 8 nucleotides agree with TRBD2. The V gene end was trimmed by 5 bases and the J gene end by 0 bases; junction bases not matched to a gene: 6. The CDR3 is made up of 15 amino acids. Germline V gives CDR1 SGHVS, CDR2 FQNEAQ. CDR3: CASSPLAGSSYEQYF. In nucleotides, the CDR3 is TGTGCCAGCAGCCCTTTAGCGGGGAGCTCCTACGAGCAGTACTTC.

The chain combines TRBV13 with TRBJ2-5; TRBD2 matches 7 bases. Germline-derived CDR1 and CDR2 are PRHDT and FYEKMQ (reference sequence). This CDR3 has 15 residues. The J segment lost 2 bases and the V segment lost 5 bases, leaving 8 bases of the junction unmatched. CDR3 nucleotide sequence: TGTGCCAGCAGCCCCACGCGCGGGGGACAAGAGACCCAGTACTTC. The encoded protein is CASSPTRGGQETQYF. Based on the CDR3 plus reference TRBV13 and TRBJ2-5, the full variable domain is AAGVIQSPRHLIKEKRETATLKCYPIPRHDTVYWYQQGPGQDPQFLISFYEKMQSDKGSIPDRFSAQQFSDYHSELNMSSLELGDSALYFCASSPTRGGQETQYFGPGTRLLVL.

The chain employs TRBV5-8 and TRBJ2-7, with TRBD1 as a possible D gene (6 bases). The CDR3 covers 13 residues. Looked up from germline, CDR1 is SGHTS and CDR2 is YDEGEE. V dropped 2 bases and J dropped 7 bases, with 13 bases sitting between them. The CDR3: CASSFRGGNEQYF. CDR3 coding DNA: TGTGCCAGCAGCTTTCGTGGGGGCAATGAGCAGTACTTC.

V usage is TRBV30 and J usage is TRBJ2-7, with 8 nucleotides matching TRBD1. V dropped 4 bases and J dropped 5; count of bases not matched to a gene: 16. The CDR3 consists of 16 residues. Germline V lookup: CDR1 GTSNPN, CDR2 SVGIG (reference sequence). DNA of the CDR3: TGTGCCTGGACCCCGGGACAGGTCCTGGATTTGGACGAGCAGTACTTC. Residues: CAWTPGQVLDLDEQYF. Full variable domain (missing parts from reference TRBV30 and TRBJ2-7): SQTIHQWPATLVQPVGSPLSLECTVEGTSNPNLYWYRQAAGRGLQLLFYSVGIGQISSEVPQNLSASRPQDRQFILSSKKLLLSDSGFYLCAWTPGQVLDLDEQYFGPGTRLTVT.

The rearrangement uses TRBV19 and TRBJ1-2; TRBD1 aligns across 7 bases. The length of the CDR3 is 14 residues. Germline-derived CDR1 and CDR2 are LNHDA and SQIVND (reference sequence). V shed 1 base, J shed 1 base, and the junction held 0 bases outside the gene matches. CDR3 loop: CASSIGDSNYGYTF. DNA of the CDR3: TGTGCCAGTAGTATAGGGGACAGTAACTATGGCTACACCTTC.